The clone carrying this TCR beta chain was seen only a few times. The antigen is unknown. Researchers used 5'RACE with constant-segment primers to make TCR alpha and TCR beta cDNA libraries that carry sample barcodes and UMIs. Via MiXCR, TCRdb re-called the 5' RACE reads, giving one row per CDR3 protein. The top ten clones hold roughly 20% of a sample with a few hundred thousand distinct CDR3 sequences, approximately 19% of them seen once. The V end lost 0 bases, the J end lost 0 bases, and 12 bases lay between the germline ends. The CDR3 totals 17 residues. Germline assignment: CDR1 LGHDT and CDR2 YNNKEL (reference sequence). These data are taken from a study of T-cell memory formation after mild COVID-19. Whole-study findings and limits: Memory from before infection featured some responding clones, which suggests cross-reactive memory joined.

This receptor was taken from a man aged 18 to 35 who had mild COVID-19 (a few samples of this study predate the infection). Cell type and time point are not known. The material sequenced was PBMCs or a T cell subset sorted from them (not recorded which). This chain connects TRBV3-1 to TRBJ2-1; D not resolved. The CDR3 here is CASSQDLLDRSYNEQFF. Written as DNA, the CDR3 is TGTGCCAGCAGCCAAGATCTCTTGGATCGCTCCTACAATGAGCAGTTCTTC.